This TCR delta chain appears in the sequencing data of a study of gamma-delta T cells after stem cell transplantation. TCRdb re-called the RT-PCR reads with CATT. Here the sample spans around 1,600 delta-chain clones, more than 5.5% being singletons. Germline CDR1 is TSWWSYY and CDR2 is QGS. The length of the CDR3 is 31 residues. There are a few counts of this clone. This is likely an artifact of a read error, given a far larger clone one base away. This sample also contains other DNA sequences that code for the same CDR3. The sequencing sample was made of gamma-delta T cells. V usage is TRDV1 and J usage is TRDJ1; 13 nucleotides align to TRDD3. The origin of this receptor is a human donor. It is not recorded whose cells these are; they may come from a transplant donor. CDR3 nucleotide sequence: TGTGCTCTTGGGCCAACCGTCTACGCAAACCCCCCTAATACTGGGGGATACGCAGCCGATCGGTTCCCTCCGTACACTGATAAACTCATCTTT. Translation gives CALGPTVYANPPNTGGYAADRFPPYTDKLIF.